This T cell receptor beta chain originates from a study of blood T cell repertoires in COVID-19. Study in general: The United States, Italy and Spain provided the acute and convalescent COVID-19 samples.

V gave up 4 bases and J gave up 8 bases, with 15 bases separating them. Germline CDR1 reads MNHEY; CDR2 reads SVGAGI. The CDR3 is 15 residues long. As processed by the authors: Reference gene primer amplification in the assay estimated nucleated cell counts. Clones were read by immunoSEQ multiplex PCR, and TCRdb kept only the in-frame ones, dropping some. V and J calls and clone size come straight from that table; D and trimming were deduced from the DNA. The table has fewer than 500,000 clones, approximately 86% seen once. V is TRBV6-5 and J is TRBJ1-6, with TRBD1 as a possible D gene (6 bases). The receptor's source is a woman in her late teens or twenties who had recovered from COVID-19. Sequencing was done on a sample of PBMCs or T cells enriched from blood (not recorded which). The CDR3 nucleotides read TGTGCCAGCAGTTCCGTGGGGGCCTCGGATTCACCCCTCCACTTT. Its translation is CASSSVGASDSPLHF.